The 4 T cell receptor beta chains below all came from one sample that was sequenced in a study of blood T cell dynamics during melanoma immunotherapy. Sample time point: pre-treatment baseline. Profiling relied on immunoSEQ multiplex PCR, and the TCRdb table lists in-frame clones only, not all of them. Among about 5,800 clones, around nine tenths were seen once, and the ten largest hold roughly 3.5%. The sequences come from blood, collected from a patient treated with checkpoint blockade. The receptors originated from a human donor with melanoma.

The chain is built from TRBV15 and TRBJ2-1, with 7 positions matching TRBD2. CDR1 and CDR2 from the germline V gene are LNHNV and YYDKDF (reference sequence). The V and J ends lost 5 bases and 13 bases, in that order; junction bases with no gene match: 8. This CDR3 has 12 residues. The DNA of the CDR3 is TGTGCCACCAGCCGGAAGGCGGGAGAACAGTTCTTC. Protein: CATSRKAGEQFF.

This chain uses TRBV6-5 with TRBJ2-7; no firm D call. This CDR3 is 14 amino acids long. Germline V lookup: CDR1 MNHEY, CDR2 SVGAGI. V dropped 2 bases and J dropped 0 bases, with 8 bases sitting between them. Here the CDR3 DNA reads TGTGCCAGCAGTTACGGGTGGAGCTCCTACGAGCAGTACTTC. Translation gives CASSYGWSSYEQYF.

The V and J genes are TRBV6-1 and TRBJ2-7; TRBD1 matches 8 bases. CDR3 length: 13 residues. Trimming cost V 9 bases and J 2 bases; bases outside gene matches: 6. Germline CDR1 MNHNS, CDR2 SASEGT. The CDR3: CASMTGAAYEQYF. The CDR3 DNA is TGTGCCAGTATGACAGGGGCGGCCTACGAGCAGTACTTC.

Concerning this clone itself: Other DNA sequences in this sample translate to the same CDR3. The chain combines TRBV14 with TRBJ1-1, with 9 positions matching TRBD1. From germline, CDR1 is SGHDN and CDR2 FVKESK. CDR3 size: 17 residues. V gave up 0 bases and J gave up 1 base; unmatched junction bases: 6. This CDR3 is CASSQEGTGLGNTEAFF. The CDR3 nucleotides are TGTGCCAGCAGCCAAGAGGGGACAGGGCTCGGGAACACTGAAGCTTTCTTT.